One and the same sample provided the 30 T cell receptor beta chains below, sequenced in a study of blood T cell repertoires in COVID-19. This table comes from immunoSEQ multiplex PCR, and its TCRdb copy is limited to in-frame clones, with some not included. The table lists 200,000 to 300,000 clones, just under 90% of them singletons, with around 0.8% in the top ten. Sample: PBMCs or T cells enriched from blood (not recorded which). These receptors originate from a man aged 50 to 59 who had been exposed to COVID-19.

This chain links TRBV6-5 with TRBJ2-7; 8 bases map to TRBD2. Germline CDR1 and CDR2: MNHEY and SVGAGI. There are 15 residues in the CDR3. V gave up 2 bases and J gave up 2 bases; unmatched junction bases: 5. The CDR3 DNA follows: TGTGCCAGCAGTTACATGCGGGGGGCACCCTACGAGCAGTACTTC. This gives the protein CASSYMRGAPYEQYF.

This clone was counted only a few times. The V and J genes are TRBV9 and TRBJ2-7; possibly TRBD2 for D (6 bases). Germline V gives CDR1 SGDLS, CDR2 YYNGEE. The CDR3 loop spans 15 amino acids. V lost 1 base to trimming and J lost 2 bases, with 13 bases between them. CDR3 nucleotides: TGTGCCAGCAGCGTAACCCTCTCGGGGGCCTACGAGCAGTACTTC. This encodes CASSVTLSGAYEQYF.

The chain recombines TRBV5-1 with TRBJ2-3; no reliable D call. V lost 5 bases, J lost 10 bases, and 20 bases lay in between. Germline V CDR1 and CDR2: SGHRS, YFSETQ. The CDR3 spans 14 residues. In nucleotides, the CDR3 is TGCGCCAGCAGAGACCCACAGACCCTCGGTGCGCAGTATTTT. This encodes CASRDPQTLGAQYF.

The chain employs TRBV7-2 and TRBJ1-2; D is uncertain. The V gene's germline CDR1 is SGHTA and CDR2 FQGNSA. The V and J ends lost 4 bases and 7 bases respectively, with 13 bases between them. CDR3 length equals 13 residues. The CDR3 reads CASSYRRLGGYTF. The DNA of the CDR3 is TGTGCCAGCAGCTACCGGAGGTTGGGTGGCTACACCTTC.

The rearrangement uses TRBV4-1 and TRBJ2-3, with D perhaps matching TRBD1 (6 bases). The CDR3 is 13 residues long. CDR1 is MGHRA, CDR2 YSYEKL, per germline. With 6 bases removed from V and 6 bases from J, the gap between germline ends came to 13 bases. This CDR3 reads CASSDTGMDTQYF. The DNA for the CDR3 is TGCGCCAGCAGTGATACAGGGATGGATACGCAGTATTTT.

Only one count was recorded for this clone. The chain employs TRBV5-1 and TRBJ1-1; 9 bases are shared with TRBD1. CDR3 length equals 16 residues. Per the germline V gene, CDR1 is SGHRS and CDR2 is YFSETQ. V shed 3 bases and J 6 bases; nucleotides not matched to a gene: 12. CDR3 in DNA: TGCGCCAGCAGCTCAACAGGGGGCTTCCCAACCCCTGAAGCTTTCTTT. Its translation is CASSSTGGFPTPEAFF.

The rearrangement joins TRBV4-1 to TRBJ1-6; D is perhaps TRBD1 (6 bases). The germline V and J ends were trimmed by 2 bases and 6 bases, with 17 bases remaining between them. The CDR3 loop spans 17 amino acids. In germline, CDR1 is MGHRA, CDR2 YSYEKL. DNA for the CDR3: TGCGCCAGCAGCCAACAGGGCGGCGGGGGGCTTAATTCACCCCTCCACTTT. Translated: CASSQQGGGGLNSPLHF.

The chain combines TRBV5-4 with TRBJ2-3; perhaps TRBD2 as D (5 bases). V lost 6 bases to trimming and J lost 3 bases, with 17 bases between them. CDR1 is SGHNT and CDR2 is YYREEE in the germline V gene (reference sequence). This CDR3 spans 15 amino acids. CDR3 bases: TGTGCCAGCAATTCTCCTACCGAGGGTACAGATACGCAGTATTTT. It codes for CASNSPTEGTDTQYF.

This rearrangement joins TRBV7-3 to TRBJ1-2, with D maybe TRBD1 (5 bases). V lost 5 bases to trimming and J lost 7 bases, with 14 bases between them. The CDR3 has 13 residues. Germline-derived CDR1 and CDR2 are SGHTA and FQGTGA. CDR3 protein: CASSAGSLVGYTF. DNA for the CDR3: TGTGCCAGCAGCGCAGGGTCTTTGGTTGGCTACACCTTC.

The V call is TRBV19, the J call TRBJ1-2; TRBD1 aligns across 9 bases. The CDR3 consists of 14 residues. V shed 5 bases and J 5 bases; nucleotides not matched to a gene: 6. Germline V gene sequence: CDR1 LNHDA, CDR2 SQIVND (reference sequence). Here the CDR3 DNA reads TGTGCCAGTAGTCCGGACAGGGGAGTATATGGCTACACCTTC. This gives the protein CASSPDRGVYGYTF.

This CDR3 reads CASSPPNSGETQYF. CDR3 bases: TGTGCCAGCTCACCACCTAATAGCGGGGAGACCCAGTACTTC. The chain has TRBV18 and TRBJ2-5; TRBD2 matches at 7 bases. This CDR3 is 14 amino acids long. V lost 0 bases to trimming and J lost 5 bases; unmatched junction nucleotides: 3. CDR1 is KGHSH and CDR2 is LQKENI in the germline V gene.

The V gene is TRBV3-1 (or the pseudogene TRBV3-2), the J gene TRBJ2-1, with TRBD2 matching 12 bases. V lost 6 bases to trimming and J lost 6 bases; unmatched junction nucleotides: 0. Germline CDR1 LGHDT, CDR2 YNNKEL (reference sequence). This CDR3 contains 13 residues. The CDR3 DNA reads as TGTGCCAGCAGACTAGCGGGAGGCAATGAGCAGTTCTTC. It encodes CASRLAGGNEQFF.

V usage is TRBV18 and J usage is TRBJ2-5; TRBD1 aligns across 12 bases. Germline V gives CDR1 KGHSH, CDR2 LQKENI. V was pared by 2 bases and J by 5 bases, with 12 bases of the junction left unmatched. The CDR3 has 18 residues. The CDR3 region is CASSPTPGQGALRETQYF. Here the CDR3 DNA reads TGTGCCAGCTCACCAACCCCGGGACAGGGGGCTTTGAGGGAGACCCAGTACTTC.

DNA for the CDR3: TGTGCCAGAAGCCGGGACTTCTATGGCTACACCTTC. Its protein product is CARSRDFYGYTF. This chain connects TRBV5-3 to TRBJ1-2; D may be TRBD1 (5 bases). TRBV5-3 is an ORF; its function is uncertain. With 4 bases removed from V and 4 bases from J, the gap between germline ends came to 8 bases. The CDR3 consists of 12 residues.

The V gene is TRBV5-6, the J gene TRBJ2-4, with 8 bases fitting TRBD1. The germline CDR1 and CDR2 sequences are SGHDT and YYEEEE. V lost 4 bases and J lost 6; bases outside the gene matches: 9. The CDR3 totals 15 residues. The CDR3 nucleotides are TGTGCCAGCAGCAACAGGACAGGGTTGCCAAACATTCAGTACTTC. Protein sequence: CASSNRTGLPNIQYF.

V gene TRBV12-3 or TRBV12-4 combines with J gene TRBJ1-1, with D unresolved. Trimming removed 7 bases from V and 4 bases from J, with 13 bases in between. The CDR3 loop spans 13 amino acids. CDR3: CASIRREGTEAFF. DNA for the CDR3: TGTGCCAGCATTCGTAGGGAGGGCACTGAAGCTTTCTTT.

V usage is TRBV4-1 and J usage is TRBJ1-5; D is perhaps TRBD1 (6 bases). The germline V and J ends were trimmed by 1 base and 6 bases, with 13 bases remaining between them. Germline CDR1 and CDR2: MGHRA and YSYEKL. The CDR3 covers 15 residues. This chain's CDR3 is CASSQGQGRTQPQHF. The CDR3 DNA follows: TGCGCCAGCAGCCAAGGGCAGGGGCGGACTCAGCCCCAGCATTTT.

CDR3 amino acids: CASSREQVVGQPQHF. The CDR3 region has the DNA TGCGCCAGCAGCCGCGAACAGGTGGTGGGACAGCCCCAGCATTTT. The chain carries TRBV4-1 and TRBJ1-5, with a possible D match to TRBD1 (5 bases). The length of the CDR3 is 15 residues. V was pared by 4 bases and J by 7 bases, with 17 bases between. In germline, CDR1 is MGHRA, CDR2 YSYEKL.

The chain is built from TRBV11-2 and TRBJ1-1, with TRBD1 identical over 8 bases. With 7 bases clipped from V and 11 bases from J, the junction kept 12 bases outside the gene matches. CDR1 and CDR2 (germline): SGHAT, FQNNGV. This CDR3 has 13 residues. CDR3: CASTADREDWAFF. The CDR3 bases are TGTGCCAGCACCGCGGACAGGGAGGATTGGGCTTTCTTT.

This chain uses TRBV30 with TRBJ2-1, with TRBD1 matching 10 bases. The CDR3 sequence is 15 residues long. CDR1 is GTSNPN, CDR2 SVGIG, per germline (reference sequence). V lost 8 bases, J lost 7 bases, and 14 bases stayed unmatched. The CDR3 DNA reads TGTGCCCAGAGAAGAAGGACAGGGGGTAGGAATGAGCAGTTCTTC. Translated: CAQRRRTGGRNEQFF.

The V call is TRBV5-1, the J call TRBJ2-7; the D gene is possibly TRBD2 (7 bases). The ends were cut back, 0 bases at V and 7 bases at J, with 14 bases in the middle. The CDR3 loop spans 14 amino acids. From germline, CDR1 is SGHRS and CDR2 YFSETQ. The CDR3 bases are TGCGCCAGCAGCTTGGTTGCGGGGGCTCGGGAGCAGTACTTC. Encoded protein: CASSLVAGAREQYF.

This chain uses TRBV11-3 with TRBJ1-4; D gene ambiguous. From germline, CDR1 is SGHNT and CDR2 YENEEA. Trimming shortened V by 5 bases and J by 1 base, and 11 bases separated the two germline ends. The CDR3 runs 15 residues. The DNA of the CDR3 is TGTGCCAGCAGCCGCGGGAGGGAAACTAATGAAAAACTGTTTTTT. Encoded protein: CASSRGRETNEKLFF.

The chain combines TRBV7-3 with TRBJ2-1; possible D gene TRBD1, 6 bases. Per germline, CDR1 SGHTA and CDR2 FQGTGA. V gave up 6 bases and J gave up 5 bases, with 14 bases separating them. The CDR3 is made up of 14 amino acids. In DNA, the CDR3 is TGTGCCAGCAGTCCCAGGGGCGACCACAATGAGCAGTTCTTC. This gives the protein CASSPRGDHNEQFF.

The chain couples TRBV2 to TRBJ2-3; no clear D. Germline lookup yields CDR1 SNHLY and CDR2 FYNNEI. The CDR3 is made up of 13 amino acids. V was pared by 7 bases and J by 0 bases, with 8 bases between. The CDR3 nucleotides read TGTGCCAGCAATCGGTACAGCACAGATACGCAGTATTTT. Its translation is CASNRYSTDTQYF.

The chain employs TRBV10-3 and TRBJ1-1; 7 nucleotides match TRBD1. The CDR3 has 16 residues. Germline V gives CDR1 ENHRY, CDR2 SYGVKD. V trimming: 0 bases; J trimming: 6 bases; junction bases outside the gene matches: 10. The CDR3 DNA reads as TGTGCCATCAGTGAGTCAGGCAGGGGGGAGATAGCTGAAGCTTTCTTT. It codes for CAISESGRGEIAEAFF.

The chain is built from TRBV2 and TRBJ2-2; 11 bases map to TRBD1. The V gene's germline CDR1 is SNHLY and CDR2 FYNNEI. V gave up 6 bases and J gave up 7 bases; unmatched junction bases: 4. The CDR3 totals 14 residues. CDR3 bases: TGTGCCAGCAGGGCGGGACAGGGGGACGGGGAGCTGTTTTTT. Its protein product is CASRAGQGDGELFF.

The chain recombines TRBV11-3 with TRBJ2-2; D might be TRBD1 (6 bases). Trimming pared 4 bases from V and 6 bases from J, leaving 15 bases between. Germline V lookup: CDR1 SGHNT, CDR2 YENEEA. There are 15 residues in the CDR3. CDR3 sequence: CASSSRDIRSGELFF. The CDR3 DNA reads as TGTGCCAGCAGCTCCCGGGACATTCGGTCCGGGGAGCTGTTTTTT.

The rearrangement links TRBV18 to TRBJ1-4, with 8 bases that match TRBD1. This CDR3 region has 16 residues. Germline CDR1 is KGHSH and CDR2 is LQKENI. V trimming: 3 bases; J trimming: 6 bases; junction bases outside the gene matches: 9. This chain's CDR3 is CASSPSRQGSDEKLFF. The DNA of the CDR3 is TGTGCCAGCTCACCTAGCCGACAGGGGTCGGATGAAAAACTGTTTTTT.

The V call is TRBV5-6, the J call TRBJ2-7; 10 nucleotides align to TRBD2. The CDR3 totals 16 residues. Germline V gene data show CDR1 as SGHDT and CDR2 as YYEEEE. V trimming: 4 bases; J trimming: 3 bases; junction bases outside the gene matches: 10. The CDR3 loop reads CASSPLAGDLLYEQYF. CDR3 sequence (DNA): TGTGCCAGCAGCCCTCTAGCGGGGGACCTACTCTACGAGCAGTACTTC.

In its sample, this clone was seen once. The chain couples TRBV5-6 to TRBJ1-3, with D unclear. Trimming took off 2 bases at V and 4 bases at J, with 10 bases between the two ends. CDR3 size: 14 residues. CDR1 and CDR2 (germline): SGHDT, YYEEEE. The CDR3 is CASSLRVSGNTIYF. CDR3 bases: TGTGCCAGCAGCTTACGGGTATCCGGAAACACCATATATTTT.